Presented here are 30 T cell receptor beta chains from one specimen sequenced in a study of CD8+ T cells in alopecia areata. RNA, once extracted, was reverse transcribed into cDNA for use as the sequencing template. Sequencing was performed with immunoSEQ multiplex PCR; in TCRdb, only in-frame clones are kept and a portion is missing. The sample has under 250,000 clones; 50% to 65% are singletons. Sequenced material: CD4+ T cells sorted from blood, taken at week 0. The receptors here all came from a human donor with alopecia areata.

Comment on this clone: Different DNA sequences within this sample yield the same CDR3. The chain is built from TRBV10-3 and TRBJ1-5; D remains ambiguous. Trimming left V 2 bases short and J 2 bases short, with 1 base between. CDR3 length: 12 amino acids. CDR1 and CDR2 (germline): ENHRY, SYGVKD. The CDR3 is CAISEGNQPQHF. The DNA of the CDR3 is TGTGCCATCAGTGAGGGCAATCAGCCCCAGCATTTT.

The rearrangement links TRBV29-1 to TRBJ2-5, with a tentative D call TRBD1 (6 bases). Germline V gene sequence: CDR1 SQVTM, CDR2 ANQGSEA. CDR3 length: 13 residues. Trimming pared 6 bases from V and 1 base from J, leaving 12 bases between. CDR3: CSVLGRGQETQYF. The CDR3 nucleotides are TGCAGCGTCCTCGGCAGGGGCCAAGAGACCCAGTACTTC.

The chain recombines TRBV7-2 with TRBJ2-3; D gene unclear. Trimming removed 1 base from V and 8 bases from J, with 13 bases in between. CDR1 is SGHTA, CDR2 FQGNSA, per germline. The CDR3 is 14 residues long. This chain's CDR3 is CASSLGLRSGTQYF. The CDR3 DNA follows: TGTGCCAGCAGCTTAGGGCTAAGGTCGGGTACGCAGTATTTT.

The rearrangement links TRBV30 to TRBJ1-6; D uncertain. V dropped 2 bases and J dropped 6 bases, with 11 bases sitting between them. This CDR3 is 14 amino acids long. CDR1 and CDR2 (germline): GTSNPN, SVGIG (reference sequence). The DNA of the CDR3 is TGTGCCTGGAGTATTCTGACCGTTAATTCACCCCTCCACTTT. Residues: CAWSILTVNSPLHF. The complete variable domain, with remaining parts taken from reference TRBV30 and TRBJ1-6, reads SQTIHQWPATLVQPVGSPLSLECTVEGTSNPNLYWYRQAAGRGLQLLFYSVGIGQISSEVPQNLSASRPQDRQFILSSKKLLLSDSGFYLCAWSILTVNSPLHFGNGTRLTVT.

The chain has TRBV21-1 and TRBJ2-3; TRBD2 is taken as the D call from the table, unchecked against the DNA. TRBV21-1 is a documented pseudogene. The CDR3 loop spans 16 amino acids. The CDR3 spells CASSKVAGKGTDTQYF. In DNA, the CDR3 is TGTGCCAGCAGCAAAGTTGCGGGGAAGGGCACAGATACGCAGTATTTT.

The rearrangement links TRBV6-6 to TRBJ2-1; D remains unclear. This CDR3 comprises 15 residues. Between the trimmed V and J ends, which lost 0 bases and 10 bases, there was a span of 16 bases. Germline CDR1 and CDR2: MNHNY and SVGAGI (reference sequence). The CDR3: CASSYSLVLGGEQFF. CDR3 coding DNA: TGTGCCAGCAGTTACTCGCTAGTATTAGGTGGAGAGCAGTTCTTC.

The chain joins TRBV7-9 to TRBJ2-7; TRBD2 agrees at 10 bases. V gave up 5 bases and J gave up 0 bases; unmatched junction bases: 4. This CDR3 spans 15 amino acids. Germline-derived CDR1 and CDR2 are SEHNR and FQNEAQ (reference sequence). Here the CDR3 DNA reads TGTGCCAGCAGCACCAGGACTAGCGGCTCCTACGAGCAGTACTTC. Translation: CASSTRTSGSYEQYF.

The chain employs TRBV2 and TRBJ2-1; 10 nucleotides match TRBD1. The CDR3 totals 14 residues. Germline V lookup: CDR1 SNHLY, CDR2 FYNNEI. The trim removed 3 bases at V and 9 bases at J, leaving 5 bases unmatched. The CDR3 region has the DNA TGTGCCAGCAGTGAGGGACAGGGGAATGGTGAGCAGTTCTTC. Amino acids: CASSEGQGNGEQFF. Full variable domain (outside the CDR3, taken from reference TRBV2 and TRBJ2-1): EPEVTQTPSHQVTQMGQEVILRCVPISNHLYFYWYRQILGQKVEFLVSFYNNEISEKSEIFDDQFSVERPDGSNFTLKIRSTKLEDSAMYFCASSEGQGNGEQFFGPGTRLTVL.

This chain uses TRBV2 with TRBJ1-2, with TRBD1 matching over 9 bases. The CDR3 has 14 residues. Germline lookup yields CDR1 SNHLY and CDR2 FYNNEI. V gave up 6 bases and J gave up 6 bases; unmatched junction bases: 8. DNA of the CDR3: TGTGCCAGCAGCGTACAGGGGGCCGAAGATGGCTACACCTTC. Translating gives CASSVQGAEDGYTF.

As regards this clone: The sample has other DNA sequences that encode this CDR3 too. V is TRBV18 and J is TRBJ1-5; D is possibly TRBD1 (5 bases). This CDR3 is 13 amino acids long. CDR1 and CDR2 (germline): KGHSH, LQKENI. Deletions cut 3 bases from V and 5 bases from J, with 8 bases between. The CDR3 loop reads CASSPGGDQPQHF. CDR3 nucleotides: TGTGCCAGCTCACCCGGGGGGGATCAGCCCCAGCATTTT.

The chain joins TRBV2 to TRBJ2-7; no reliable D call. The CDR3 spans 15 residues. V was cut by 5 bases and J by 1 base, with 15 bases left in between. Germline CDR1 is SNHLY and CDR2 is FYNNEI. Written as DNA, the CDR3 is TGTGCCAGCAGTCTTCGCCCTACAGCGTCCTACGAGCAGTACTTC. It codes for CASSLRPTASYEQYF. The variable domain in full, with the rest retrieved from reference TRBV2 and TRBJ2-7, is EPEVTQTPSHQVTQMGQEVILRCVPISNHLYFYWYRQILGQKVEFLVSFYNNEISEKSEIFDDQFSVERPDGSNFTLKIRSTKLEDSAMYFCASSLRPTASYEQYFGPGTRLTVT.

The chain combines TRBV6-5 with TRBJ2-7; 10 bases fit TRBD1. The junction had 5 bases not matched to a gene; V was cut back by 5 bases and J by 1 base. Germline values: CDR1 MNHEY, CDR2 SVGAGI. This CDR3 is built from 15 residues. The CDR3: CASSAPGQGSYEQYF. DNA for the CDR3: TGTGCCAGCAGTGCACCGGGACAGGGGTCCTACGAGCAGTACTTC.

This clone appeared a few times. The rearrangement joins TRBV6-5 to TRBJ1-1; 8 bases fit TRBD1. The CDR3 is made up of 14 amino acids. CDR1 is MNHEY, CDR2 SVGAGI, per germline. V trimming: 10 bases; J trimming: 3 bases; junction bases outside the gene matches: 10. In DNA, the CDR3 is TGTGCCACTCGGGGGAGACAGGGGTACACTGAAGCTTTCTTT. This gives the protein CATRGRQGYTEAFF.

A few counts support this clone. CDR3 in DNA: TGTGCCAGCCGGGGGACAGGCGGTACATCTGAAGCTTTCTTT. The encoded protein is CASRGTGGTSEAFF. This sequence joins TRBV7-8 and TRBJ1-1; 8 bases are shared with TRBD1. V shed 8 bases and J 6 bases; nucleotides not matched to a gene: 11. The V gene's germline CDR1 is SGHVS and CDR2 FQNEAQ. This CDR3 comprises 14 residues.

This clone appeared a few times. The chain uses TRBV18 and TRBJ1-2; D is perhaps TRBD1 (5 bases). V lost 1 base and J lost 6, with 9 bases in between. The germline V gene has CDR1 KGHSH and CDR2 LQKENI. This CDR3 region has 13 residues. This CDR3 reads CASSPRTGDGYTF. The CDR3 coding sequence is TGTGCCAGCTCACCACGCACAGGCGATGGCTACACCTTC.

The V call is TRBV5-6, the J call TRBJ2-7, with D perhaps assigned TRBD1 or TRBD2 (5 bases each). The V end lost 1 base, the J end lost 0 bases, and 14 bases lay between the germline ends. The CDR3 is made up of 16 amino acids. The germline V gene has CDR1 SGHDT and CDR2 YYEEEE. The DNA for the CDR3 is TGTGCCAGCAGCTTGTTTGGGACCGGAGTCTCCTACGAGCAGTACTTC. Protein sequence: CASSLFGTGVSYEQYF.

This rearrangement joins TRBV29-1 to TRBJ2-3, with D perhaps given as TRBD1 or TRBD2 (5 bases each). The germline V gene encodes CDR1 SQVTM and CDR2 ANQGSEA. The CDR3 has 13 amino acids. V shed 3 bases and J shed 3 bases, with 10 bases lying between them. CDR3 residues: CSVDWGWTDTQYF. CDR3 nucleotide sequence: TGCAGCGTTGATTGGGGGTGGACAGATACGCAGTATTTT.

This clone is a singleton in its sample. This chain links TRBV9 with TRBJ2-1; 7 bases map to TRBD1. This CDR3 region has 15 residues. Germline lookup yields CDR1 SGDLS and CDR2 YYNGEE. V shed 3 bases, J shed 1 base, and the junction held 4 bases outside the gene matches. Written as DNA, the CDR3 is TGTGCCAGCAGCGCCAAGGGACAGTCCTACAATGAGCAGTTCTTC. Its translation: CASSAKGQSYNEQFF.

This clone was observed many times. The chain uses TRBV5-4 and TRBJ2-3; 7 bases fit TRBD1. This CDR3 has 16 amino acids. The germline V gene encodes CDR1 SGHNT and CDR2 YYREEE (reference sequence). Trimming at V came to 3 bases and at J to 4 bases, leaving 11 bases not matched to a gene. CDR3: CASSWGRGQFADTQYF. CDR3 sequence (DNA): TGTGCCAGCAGCTGGGGTAGGGGGCAGTTCGCAGATACGCAGTATTTT.

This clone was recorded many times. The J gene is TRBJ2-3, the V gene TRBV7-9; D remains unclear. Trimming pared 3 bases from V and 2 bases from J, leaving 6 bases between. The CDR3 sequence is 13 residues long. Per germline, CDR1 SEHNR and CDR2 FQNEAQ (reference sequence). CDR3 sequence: CASSFGTTDTQYF. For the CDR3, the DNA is TGTGCCAGCAGCTTTGGCACCACAGATACGCAGTATTTT.

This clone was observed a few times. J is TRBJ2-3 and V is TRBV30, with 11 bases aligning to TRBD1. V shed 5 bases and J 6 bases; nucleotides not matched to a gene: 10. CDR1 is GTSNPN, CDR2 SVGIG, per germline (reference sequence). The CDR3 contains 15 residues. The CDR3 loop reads CAWGSGQGASDTQYF. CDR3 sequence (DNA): TGTGCCTGGGGATCCGGACAGGGGGCTTCGGATACGCAGTATTTT.

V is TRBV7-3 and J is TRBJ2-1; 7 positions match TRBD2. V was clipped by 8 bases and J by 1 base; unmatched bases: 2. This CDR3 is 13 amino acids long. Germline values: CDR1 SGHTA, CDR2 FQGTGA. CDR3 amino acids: CASSLASYNEQFF. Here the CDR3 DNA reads TGTGCCAGCTCACTAGCGTCCTACAATGAGCAGTTCTTC.

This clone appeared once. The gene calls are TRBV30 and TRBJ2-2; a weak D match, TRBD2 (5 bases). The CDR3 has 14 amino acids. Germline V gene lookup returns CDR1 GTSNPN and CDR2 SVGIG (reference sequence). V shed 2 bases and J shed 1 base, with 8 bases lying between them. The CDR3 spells CAWSSTRNTGELFF. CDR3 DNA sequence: TGTGCCTGGAGTTCAACTAGGAACACCGGGGAGCTGTTTTTT. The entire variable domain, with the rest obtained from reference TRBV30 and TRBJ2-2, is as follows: SQTIHQWPATLVQPVGSPLSLECTVEGTSNPNLYWYRQAAGRGLQLLFYSVGIGQISSEVPQNLSASRPQDRQFILSSKKLLLSDSGFYLCAWSSTRNTGELFFGEGSRLTVL.

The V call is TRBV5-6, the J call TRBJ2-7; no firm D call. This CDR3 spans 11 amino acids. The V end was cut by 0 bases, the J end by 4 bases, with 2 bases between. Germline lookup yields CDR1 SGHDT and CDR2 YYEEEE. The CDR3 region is CASSLVYEQYF. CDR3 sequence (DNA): TGTGCCAGCAGCTTGGTGTACGAGCAGTACTTC.

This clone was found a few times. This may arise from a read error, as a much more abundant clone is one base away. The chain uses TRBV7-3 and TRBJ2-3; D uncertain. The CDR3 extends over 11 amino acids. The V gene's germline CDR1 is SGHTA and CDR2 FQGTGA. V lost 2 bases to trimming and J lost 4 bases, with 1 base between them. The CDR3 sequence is CASSLADTQYF. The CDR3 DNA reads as TGTGCCAGCAGCTTAGCAGATACGCAGTATTTT.

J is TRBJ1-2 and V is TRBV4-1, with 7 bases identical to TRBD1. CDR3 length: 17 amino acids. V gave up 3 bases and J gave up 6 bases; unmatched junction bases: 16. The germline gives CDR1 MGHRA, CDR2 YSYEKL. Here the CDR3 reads CASSHIPRQGIGHGYTF. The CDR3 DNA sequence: TGCGCCAGCAGCCATATCCCCCGACAGGGAATAGGGCATGGCTACACCTTC.

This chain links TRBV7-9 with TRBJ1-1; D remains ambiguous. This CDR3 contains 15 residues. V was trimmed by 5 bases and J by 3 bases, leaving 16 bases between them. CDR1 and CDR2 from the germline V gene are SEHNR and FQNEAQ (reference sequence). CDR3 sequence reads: CASSPDRRGYTEAFF. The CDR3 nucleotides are TGTGCCAGCAGCCCCGACCGCCGGGGATACACTGAAGCTTTCTTT.

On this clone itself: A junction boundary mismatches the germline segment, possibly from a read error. The CDR3 loop reads CASSSTGSTNTQYF. The CDR3 DNA is TGCGCCAGCAGTTCGACAGGGTCCACAAATACGCAGTATTTT. The V and J genes are TRBV5-1 and TRBJ2-3; 7 bases are shared with TRBD1. The germline V gene has CDR1 SGHRS and CDR2 YFSETQ. The CDR3 runs 14 residues.

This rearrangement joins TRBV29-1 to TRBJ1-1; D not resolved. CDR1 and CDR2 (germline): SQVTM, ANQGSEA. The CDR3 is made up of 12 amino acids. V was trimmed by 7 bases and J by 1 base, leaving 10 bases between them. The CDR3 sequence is CSAKGRNTEAFF. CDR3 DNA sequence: TGCAGCGCAAAGGGTAGGAACACTGAAGCTTTCTTT.

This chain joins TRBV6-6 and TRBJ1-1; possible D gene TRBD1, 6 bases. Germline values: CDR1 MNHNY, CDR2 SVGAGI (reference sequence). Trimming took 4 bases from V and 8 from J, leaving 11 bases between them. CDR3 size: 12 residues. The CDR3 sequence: CASSFNRVEAFF. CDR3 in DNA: TGTGCCAGCAGTTTTAACAGGGTGGAAGCTTTCTTT.